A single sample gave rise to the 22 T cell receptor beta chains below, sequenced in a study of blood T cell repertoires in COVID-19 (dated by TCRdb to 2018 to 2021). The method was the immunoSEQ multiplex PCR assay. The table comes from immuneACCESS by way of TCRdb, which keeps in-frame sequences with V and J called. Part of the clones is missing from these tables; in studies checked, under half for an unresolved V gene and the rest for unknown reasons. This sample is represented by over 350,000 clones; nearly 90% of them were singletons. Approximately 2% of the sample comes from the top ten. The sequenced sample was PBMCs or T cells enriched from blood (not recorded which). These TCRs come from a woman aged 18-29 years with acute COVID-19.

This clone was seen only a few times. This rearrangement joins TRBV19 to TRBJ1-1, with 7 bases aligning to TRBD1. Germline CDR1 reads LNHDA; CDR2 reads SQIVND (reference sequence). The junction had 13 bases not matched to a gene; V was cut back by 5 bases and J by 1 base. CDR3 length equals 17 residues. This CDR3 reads CASSGRQGEERNTEAFF. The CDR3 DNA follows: TGTGCCAGTAGTGGCAGACAGGGCGAGGAACGGAACACTGAAGCTTTCTTT. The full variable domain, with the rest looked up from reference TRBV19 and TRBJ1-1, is DGGITQSPKYLFRKEGQNVTLSCEQNLNHDAMYWYRQDPGQGLRLIYYSQIVNDFQKGDIAEGYSVSREKKESFPLTVTSAQKNPTAFYLCASSGRQGEERNTEAFFGQGTRLTVV.

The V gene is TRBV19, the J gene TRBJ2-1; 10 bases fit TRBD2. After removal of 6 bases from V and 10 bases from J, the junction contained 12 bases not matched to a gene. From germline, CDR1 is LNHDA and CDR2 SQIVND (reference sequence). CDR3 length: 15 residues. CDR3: CASRGTSVSVDEQFF. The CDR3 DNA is TGTGCCAGTAGAGGGACTAGCGTGTCCGTTGACGAGCAGTTCTTC.

The CDR3 DNA sequence: TGTGCTACCGGCCAACTACCAGGCTACACCTTC. It translates to CATGQLPGYTF. V is TRBV28 and J is TRBJ1-2; D is uncertain. The CDR3 length is 11 residues. The germline V gene has CDR1 MDHEN and CDR2 SYDVKM.

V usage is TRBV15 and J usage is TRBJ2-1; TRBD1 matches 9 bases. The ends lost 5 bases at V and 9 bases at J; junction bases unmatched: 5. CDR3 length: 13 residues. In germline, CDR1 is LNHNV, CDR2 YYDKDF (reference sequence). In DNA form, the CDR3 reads TGTGCCACCAGCGGGACAGGGTTTAGTGAGCAGTTCTTC. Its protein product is CATSGTGFSEQFF.

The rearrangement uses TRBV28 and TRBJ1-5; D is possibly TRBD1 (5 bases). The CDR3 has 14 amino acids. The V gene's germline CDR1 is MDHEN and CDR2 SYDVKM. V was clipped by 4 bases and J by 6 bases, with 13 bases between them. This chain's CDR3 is CASSSGGVGQPQHF. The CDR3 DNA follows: TGTGCCAGCAGTTCCGGGGGAGTTGGTCAGCCCCAGCATTTT.

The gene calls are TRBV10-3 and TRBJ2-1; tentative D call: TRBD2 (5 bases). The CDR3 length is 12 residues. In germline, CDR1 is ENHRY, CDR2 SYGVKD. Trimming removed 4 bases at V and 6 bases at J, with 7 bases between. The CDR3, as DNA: TGTGCCATCAGTGGGGAGCCCAATGAGCAGTTCTTC. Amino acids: CAISGEPNEQFF.

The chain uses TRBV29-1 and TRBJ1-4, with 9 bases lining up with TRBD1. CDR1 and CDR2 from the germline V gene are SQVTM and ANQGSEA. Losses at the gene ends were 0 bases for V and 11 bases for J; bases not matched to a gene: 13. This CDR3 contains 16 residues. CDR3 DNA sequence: TGCAGCGTTGAAGAGGCCCACGGGACAGGGCAGTGGAAACTGTTTTTT. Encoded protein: CSVEEAHGTGQWKLFF.

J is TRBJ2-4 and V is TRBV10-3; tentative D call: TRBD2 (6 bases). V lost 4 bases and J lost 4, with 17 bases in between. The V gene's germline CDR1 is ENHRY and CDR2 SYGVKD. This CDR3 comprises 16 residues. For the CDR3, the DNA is TGTGCCATCAGTGCTGGGTTGGCCGGGACTAAAAACATTCAGTACTTC. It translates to CAISAGLAGTKNIQYF.

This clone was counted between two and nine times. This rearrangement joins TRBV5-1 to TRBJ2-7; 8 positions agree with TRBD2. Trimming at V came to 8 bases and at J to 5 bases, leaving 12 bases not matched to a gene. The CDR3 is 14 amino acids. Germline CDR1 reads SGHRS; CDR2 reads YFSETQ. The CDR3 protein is CASSTGGAWDEQYF. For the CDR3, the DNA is TGCGCCAGTTCGACCGGGGGGGCCTGGGACGAGCAGTACTTC.

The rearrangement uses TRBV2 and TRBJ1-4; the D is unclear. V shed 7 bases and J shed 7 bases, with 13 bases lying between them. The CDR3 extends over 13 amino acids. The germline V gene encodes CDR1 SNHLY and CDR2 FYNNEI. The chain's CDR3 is CASKGLPGEKLFF. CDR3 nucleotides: TGTGCCAGCAAAGGCCTACCGGGTGAAAAACTGTTTTTT.

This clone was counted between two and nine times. This CDR3 is CASSQGASYEQYF. CDR3 DNA sequence: TGCGCCAGCAGCCAGGGGGCCTCCTACGAGCAGTACTTC. The chain carries TRBV4-1 and TRBJ2-7; a possible D gene is TRBD1 (6 bases). V shed 3 bases and J shed 0 bases, with 6 bases lying between them. Germline V gene data show CDR1 as MGHRA and CDR2 as YSYEKL. The CDR3 totals 13 residues.

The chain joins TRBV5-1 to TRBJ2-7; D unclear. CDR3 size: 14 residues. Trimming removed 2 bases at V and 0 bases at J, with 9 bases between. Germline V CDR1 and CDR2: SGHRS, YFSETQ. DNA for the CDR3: TGCGCCAGCAGCTTCCAAGCTAGCTCCTACGAGCAGTACTTC. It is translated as CASSFQASSYEQYF.

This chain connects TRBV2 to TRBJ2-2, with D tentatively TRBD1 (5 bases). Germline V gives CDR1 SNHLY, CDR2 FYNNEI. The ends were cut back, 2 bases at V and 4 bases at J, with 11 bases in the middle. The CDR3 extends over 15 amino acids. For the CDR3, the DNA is TGTGCCAGCAGTGAAATAGGGGTGGGCACCGGGGAGCTGTTTTTT. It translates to CASSEIGVGTGELFF.

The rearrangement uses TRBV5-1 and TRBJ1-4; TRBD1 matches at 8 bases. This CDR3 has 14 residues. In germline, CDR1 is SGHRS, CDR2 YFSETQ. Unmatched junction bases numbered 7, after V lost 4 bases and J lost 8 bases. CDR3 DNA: TGCGCCAGCAGCACCCAGGGGGCGAAGGAAAAACTGTTTTTT. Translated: CASSTQGAKEKLFF. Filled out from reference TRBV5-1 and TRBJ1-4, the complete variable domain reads KAGVTQTPRYLIKTRGQQVTLSCSPISGHRSVSWYQQTPGQGLQFLFEYFSETQRNKGNFPGRFSGRQFSNSRSEMNVSTLELGDSALYLCASSTQGAKEKLFFGSGTQLSVL.

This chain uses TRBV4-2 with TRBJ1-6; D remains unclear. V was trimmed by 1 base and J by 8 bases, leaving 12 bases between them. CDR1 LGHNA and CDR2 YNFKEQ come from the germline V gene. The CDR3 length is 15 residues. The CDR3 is CASSQVGRLDSPLHF. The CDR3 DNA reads TGTGCCAGCAGCCAAGTTGGGAGGTTAGATTCACCCCTCCACTTT.

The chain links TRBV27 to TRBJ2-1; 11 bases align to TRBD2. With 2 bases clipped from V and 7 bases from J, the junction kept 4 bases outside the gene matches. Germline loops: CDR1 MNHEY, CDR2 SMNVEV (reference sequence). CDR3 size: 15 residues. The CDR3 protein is CASSLGASGRNEQFF. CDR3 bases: TGTGCCAGCAGTTTAGGGGCTAGCGGGAGGAATGAGCAGTTCTTC.

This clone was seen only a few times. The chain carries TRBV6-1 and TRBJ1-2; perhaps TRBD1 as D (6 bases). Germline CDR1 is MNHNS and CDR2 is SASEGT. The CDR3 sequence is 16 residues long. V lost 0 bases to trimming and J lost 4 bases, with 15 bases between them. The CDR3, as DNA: TGTGCCAGCAGTGAAGCGGGACGACAGGACGGCTATGGCTACACCTTC. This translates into CASSEAGRQDGYGYTF.

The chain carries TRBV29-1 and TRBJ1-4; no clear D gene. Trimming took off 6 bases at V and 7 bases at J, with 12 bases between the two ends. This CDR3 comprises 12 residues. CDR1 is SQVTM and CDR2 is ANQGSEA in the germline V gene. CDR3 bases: TGCAGCGTCGCGCTCCGGGGTGAAAAACTGTTTTTT. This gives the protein CSVALRGEKLFF.

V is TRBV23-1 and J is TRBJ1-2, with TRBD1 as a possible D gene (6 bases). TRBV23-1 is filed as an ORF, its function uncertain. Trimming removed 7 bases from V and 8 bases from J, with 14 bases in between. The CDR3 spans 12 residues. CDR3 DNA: TGCGCCAGCACCAAAACCAGGGGAGGCTACACCTTC. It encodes CASTKTRGGYTF.

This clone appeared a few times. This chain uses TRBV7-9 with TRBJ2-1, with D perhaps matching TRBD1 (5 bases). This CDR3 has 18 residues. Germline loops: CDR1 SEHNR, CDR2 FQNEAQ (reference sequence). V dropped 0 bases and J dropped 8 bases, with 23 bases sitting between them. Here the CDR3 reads CASSLAQSELRGSDEQFF. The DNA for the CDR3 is TGTGCCAGCAGCTTAGCCCAGAGTGAACTTAGGGGCTCGGATGAGCAGTTCTTC.

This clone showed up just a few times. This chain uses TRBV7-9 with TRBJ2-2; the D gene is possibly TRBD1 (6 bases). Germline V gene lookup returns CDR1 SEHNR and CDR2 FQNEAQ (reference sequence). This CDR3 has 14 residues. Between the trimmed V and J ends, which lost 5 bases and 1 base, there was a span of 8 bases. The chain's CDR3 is CASSPGQNTGELFF. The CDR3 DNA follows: TGTGCCAGCAGCCCGGGACAGAACACCGGGGAGCTGTTTTTT.

CDR3 sequence (DNA): TGTGCCAGCAGCCGTGAGAGACAGGGGGCTAACTATGGCTACACCTTC. Residues: CASSRERQGANYGYTF. This chain links TRBV13 with TRBJ1-2; TRBD1 matches 9 bases. The CDR3 is 16 amino acids. Germline-derived CDR1 and CDR2 are PRHDT and FYEKMQ (reference sequence). V lost 5 bases and J lost 0; bases outside the gene matches: 7.